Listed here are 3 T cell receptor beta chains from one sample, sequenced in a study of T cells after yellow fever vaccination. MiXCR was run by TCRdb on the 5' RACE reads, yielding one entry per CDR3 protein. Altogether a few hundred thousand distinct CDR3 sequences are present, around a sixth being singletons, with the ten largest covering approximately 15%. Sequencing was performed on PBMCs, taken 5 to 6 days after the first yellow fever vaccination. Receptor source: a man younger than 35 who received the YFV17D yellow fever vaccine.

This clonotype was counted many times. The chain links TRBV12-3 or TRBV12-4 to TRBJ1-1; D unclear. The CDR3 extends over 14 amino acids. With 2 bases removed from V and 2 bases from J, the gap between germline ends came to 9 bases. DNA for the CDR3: TGTGCCAGCAGTTTACGTCAGCTCAACACTGAAGCTTTCTTT. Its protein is CASSLRQLNTEAFF.

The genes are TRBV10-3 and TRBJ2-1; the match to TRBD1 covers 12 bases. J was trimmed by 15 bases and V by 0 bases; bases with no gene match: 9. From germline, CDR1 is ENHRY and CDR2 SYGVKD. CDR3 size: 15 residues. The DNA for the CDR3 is TGTGCCATCAGTGAGTCTCCGGGACAGGGGGCGCGGGGGTTCTTC. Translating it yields CAISESPGQGARGFF.

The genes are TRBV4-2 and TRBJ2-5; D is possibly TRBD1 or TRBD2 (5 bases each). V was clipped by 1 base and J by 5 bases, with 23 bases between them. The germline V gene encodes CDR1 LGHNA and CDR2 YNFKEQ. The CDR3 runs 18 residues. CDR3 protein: CASSQGLSLEGQTETQYF. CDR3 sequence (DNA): TGTGCCAGCAGCCAAGGGCTCTCTCTAGAGGGGCAGACGGAGACCCAGTACTTC.